Listed below are T cell receptor beta chains from one sample, sequenced in a study of T cell responses to AZD1222 COVID-19 vaccine. The repertoire was sequenced with immunoSEQ multiplex PCR; TCRdb's copy has only in-frame clones and lacks some. The sample shows 120,000 to 150,000 clones, 92% of them seen only once. The sample here was peripheral blood, taken 28 days after the second AZD1222 dose. The origin of the receptors is an adult who received the AZD1222 COVID-19 vaccine. CDR3s include the opening cysteine and the closing phenylalanine or tryptophan. Each record gives: V gene, J gene, D gene, clone size, CDR3 DNA, CDR3 protein. The D gene is left open where the match is weak. Size is omitted from some rows. Given values are once, few, many or a class for expanded clones.

V: TRBV7-9
J: TRBJ1-1
D: -
size: few
DNA: TGTGCCAGCAGCGCTCAGGGGAAGAACACTGAAGCTTTCTTT
CDR3: CASSAQGKNTEAFF

V: TRBV5-1
J: TRBJ1-4
D: -
size: many
DNA: TGCGCCAGCAAATTCCCAGGGGCGCCTGAAAAACTGTTTTTT
CDR3: CASKFPGAPEKLFF

V: TRBV7-2
J: TRBJ1-2
D: -
size: -
DNA: TGTGCCAGCAGCTCGGACGGGGTCGGGGGCTACACCTTC
CDR3: CASSSDGVGGYTF

V: TRBV6-5
J: TRBJ2-1
D: TRBD1
size: -
DNA: TGTGCCAGCAGTTATGCCGGGACAGACGTTTACAATGAGCAGTTCTTC
CDR3: CASSYAGTDVYNEQFF

V: TRBV5-1
J: TRBJ1-2
D: TRBD1
size: -
DNA: TGCGCCAGCAGCTTGCTCGGACAGGGTCAAGGCTACACCTTC
CDR3: CASSLLGQGQGYTF

V: TRBV7-8
J: TRBJ1-2
D: -
size: -
DNA: TGTGCCAGCAGCTTATCTCCGGCAAACTATGGCTACACCTTC
CDR3: CASSLSPANYGYTF

V: TRBV3-1/TRBV3-2
J: TRBJ2-2
D: -
size: few
DNA: TGTGCCAGCAGCCAAGACCGGAGAGGGATCAGCAGTAGCACCGGGGAGCTGTTTTTT
CDR3: CASSQDRRGISSSTGELFF

V: TRBV7-9
J: TRBJ1-2
D: -
size: -
DNA: TGTGCCAGCAGCTTAGGGAAAGGGTATGGCTACACCTTC
CDR3: CASSLGKGYGYTF

V: TRBV2
J: TRBJ1-2
D: -
size: -
DNA: TGTGCCAGCAGTGAAGTAGGCGGGGCTAGAGGCTACACCTTC
CDR3: CASSEVGGARGYTF

V: TRBV28
J: TRBJ1-6
D: TRBD1
size: -
DNA: TGTGCAGGATCTTCCGGGACAGCGGGCTATAATTCACCCCTCCACTTT
CDR3: CAGSSGTAGYNSPLHF

V: TRBV24-1
J: TRBJ1-4
D: -
size: -
DNA: TGTGCCACCAGTGACCCTCCGGGGAAACTGTTTTTT
CDR3: CATSDPPGKLFF

V: TRBV6-6
J: TRBJ1-2
D: TRBD1
size: -
DNA: TGTGCCAGCAGTTACTCCGGGACAGGGGGCAATGATGGCTACACCTTC
CDR3: CASSYSGTGGNDGYTF

V: TRBV5-4
J: TRBJ2-5
D: TRBD2
size: -
DNA: TGTGCCAGCAGCTCAAGACTAGCGGGGGCTAGTGACCAGTACTTC
CDR3: CASSSRLAGASDQYF

V: TRBV9
J: TRBJ2-1
D: TRBD2
size: -
DNA: TGTGCCAGCAGCGTACTAGCGGGAGGAAATGAGCAGTTCTTC
CDR3: CASSVLAGGNEQFF

V: TRBV4-2
J: TRBJ1-2
D: -
size: -
DNA: TGTGCCAGCAGCCAAGACGAGACAGAAAACTTCTATGGCTACACCTTC
CDR3: CASSQDETENFYGYTF

V: TRBV28
J: TRBJ2-1
D: -
size: -
DNA: TGTGCCAGCAGTTTACCAGGGCTCGATGAGCAGTTCTTC
CDR3: CASSLPGLDEQFF